This T cell receptor beta chain was observed in a study of blood T cell repertoires in COVID-19. Overall study: From the United States, Italy and Spain came samples of acute and convalescent COVID-19.

TCRdb's copy holds only in-frame clones and misses some; the assay was immunoSEQ multiplex PCR. The sample has about 93,000 clones, 75% to 90% seen once. This clone was observed a handful of times. This CDR3 has 15 residues. Trimming at V came to 1 base and at J to 7 bases, leaving 7 bases not matched to a gene. CDR1 and CDR2 (germline): SGHDN, FVKESK. Sequencing was performed on peripheral blood. The chain links TRBV14 to TRBJ2-5, with TRBD2 matching 9 bases. The origin of this receptor is an elderly woman with acute or convalescent COVID-19. This chain's CDR3 is CASSQGAGREGTQYF. The CDR3 DNA reads TGTGCCAGCAGCCAAGGAGCCGGGCGGGAGGGGACCCAGTACTTC.